This T cell receptor beta chain emerged from a study of shared clonotypes between healthy human individuals. Study summary: A couple of women and three men aged 18 to 49 made up the donors.

This CDR3 has 15 residues. Trimming removed 2 bases at V and 4 bases at J, with 14 bases between. Germline V gene sequence: CDR1 SGDLS, CDR2 YYNGEE. Here immunoSEQ multiplex PCR was the method, and the copy in TCRdb shows in-frame clones only, minus some. This sample has about a million clones, with around 75% found just once. V is TRBV9 and J is TRBJ2-3; a possible D gene is TRBD1 (6 bases). Sequences were obtained from memory CD4+ T cells sorted from blood. Noted subset: CD45RA-negative fraction. The sequence derives from a man between 18 and 35 years old in good health. The DNA of the CDR3 is TGTGCCAGCAGCGTTGGGGCAGGGGTCCCAGATACGCAGTATTTT. It translates to CASSVGAGVPDTQYF.